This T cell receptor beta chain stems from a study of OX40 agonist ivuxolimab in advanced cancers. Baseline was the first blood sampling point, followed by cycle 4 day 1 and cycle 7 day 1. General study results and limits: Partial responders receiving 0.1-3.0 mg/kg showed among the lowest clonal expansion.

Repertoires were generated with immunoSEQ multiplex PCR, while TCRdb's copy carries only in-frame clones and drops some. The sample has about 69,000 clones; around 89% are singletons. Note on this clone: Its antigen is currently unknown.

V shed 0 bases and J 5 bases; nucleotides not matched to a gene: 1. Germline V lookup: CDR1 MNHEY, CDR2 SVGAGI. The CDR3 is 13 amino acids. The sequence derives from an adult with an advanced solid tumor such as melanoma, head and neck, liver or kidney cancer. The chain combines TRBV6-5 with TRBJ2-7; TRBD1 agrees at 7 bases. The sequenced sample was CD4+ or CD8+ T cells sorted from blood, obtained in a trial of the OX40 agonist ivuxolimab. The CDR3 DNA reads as TGTGCCAGCAGTTACTCCGGGACAGACGAGCAGTACTTC. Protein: CASSYSGTDEQYF.